The source of this T cell receptor beta chain is a study of neurological immune-mediated disorders. This clonotype was found many times. Antigen specificity is unknown. Points from the study as a whole: Phylogenetic grouping placed 18 of 34 multiple sclerosis patients' repertoires in one related-CDR3 cluster, a possible signature.

The CDR3 is made up of 16 amino acids. V dropped 0 bases and J dropped 0; count of bases not matched to a gene: 4. From germline, CDR1 is LGHNA and CDR2 YNFKEQ. TCRdb called the 5' RACE reads again in MiXCR, with one record for every CDR3 protein. Among tens of thousands of distinct CDR3 sequences listed, 2% to 3% were seen once. The sequence was obtained from a man in his fifties with multiple sclerosis. The chain has TRBV4-2 and TRBJ2-5; 7 positions agree with TRBD2. Sequenced input: PBMCs. The CDR3 DNA sequence: TGTGCCAGCAGCCAAGAGACTAGCTTGTACCAAGAGACCCAGTACTTC. It is translated as CASSQETSLYQETQYF.